A selection of T cell receptor beta chains follows, all from one sample in a study of CD8+ T cells in alopecia areata. Repertoires were generated with immunoSEQ multiplex PCR, while TCRdb's copy carries only in-frame clones and drops some. This repertoire shows about 180,000 clones, roughly 60% found once; its top ten account for 1.7%. This specimen was CD4+ T cells sorted from blood, taken at week 0. The origin of the receptors is a human donor with alopecia areata. The CDR3 runs from the conserved cysteine through the conserved F or W. D genes are given only for firm matches. Clone size is shown for a subset of rows, as once, few, many or a class of expanded clone.

j_call: TRBJ1-1; v_call: TRBV27; d_call: -; clone_size: -; cdr3_aa: CASQGRVMNTEAFF; cdr3_nt: TGTGCCAGCCAAGGGAGAGTTATGAACACTGAAGCTTTCTTT
j_call: TRBJ1-5; v_call: TRBV14; d_call: -; clone_size: -; cdr3_aa: CASSPYQPQHF; cdr3_nt: TGTGCCAGCAGCCCTTATCAGCCCCAGCATTTT
j_call: TRBJ2-7; v_call: TRBV10-3; d_call: TRBD1; clone_size: -; cdr3_aa: CAVTPGQNYEQYF; cdr3_nt: TGTGCCGTCACACCGGGACAGAACTACGAGCAGTACTTC
j_call: TRBJ2-5; v_call: TRBV5-1; d_call: -; clone_size: -; cdr3_aa: CASSQNRIAPGPHEETQYF; cdr3_nt: TGCGCCAGCAGCCAGAACCGCATTGCCCCAGGCCCTCACGAAGAGACCCAGTACTTC
j_call: TRBJ1-1; v_call: TRBV5-1; d_call: -; clone_size: -; cdr3_aa: CASSLTGPLNEAFF; cdr3_nt: TGCGCCAGCAGCTTGACCGGCCCACTTAATGAAGCTTTCTTT
j_call: TRBJ1-2; v_call: TRBV5-1; d_call: TRBD1; clone_size: -; cdr3_aa: CASSLGAATGGDGYTF; cdr3_nt: TGCGCCAGCAGCTTGGGCGCCGCGACAGGGGGCGATGGCTACACCTTC
j_call: TRBJ2-4; v_call: TRBV5-6; d_call: -; clone_size: -; cdr3_aa: CASRQRAKNIQYF; cdr3_nt: TGTGCCAGCCGCCAGAGAGCCAAAAACATTCAGTACTTC
j_call: TRBJ1-5; v_call: TRBV2; d_call: -; clone_size: -; cdr3_aa: CASSGLGNNQPQHF; cdr3_nt: TGTGCCAGCAGTGGATTAGGAAACAATCAGCCCCAGCATTTT
j_call: TRBJ2-2; v_call: TRBV4-3; d_call: -; clone_size: few; cdr3_aa: CASSQDTNTGELFF; cdr3_nt: TGCGCCAGCAGCCAAGACACGAACACCGGGGAGCTGTTTTTT
j_call: TRBJ2-3; v_call: TRBV7-9; d_call: -; clone_size: -; cdr3_aa: CASSPALRGPDTQYF; cdr3_nt: TGTGCCAGCAGCCCGGCACTCCGGGGCCCAGATACGCAGTATTTT
j_call: TRBJ2-5; v_call: TRBV10-3; d_call: TRBD2; clone_size: -; cdr3_aa: CAISRGLAGEETQYF; cdr3_nt: TGTGCCATCAGTAGGGGACTAGCGGGGGAAGAGACCCAGTACTTC
j_call: TRBJ2-5; v_call: TRBV29-1; d_call: -; clone_size: -; cdr3_aa: CSVGGMRGETQYF; cdr3_nt: TGCAGCGTTGGGGGGATGAGGGGAGAGACCCAGTACTTC
j_call: TRBJ2-7; v_call: TRBV29-1; d_call: -; clone_size: -; cdr3_aa: CSVETPGYYEQYF; cdr3_nt: TGCAGCGTTGAAACCCCAGGCTACTACGAGCAGTACTTC